These 21 T cell receptor beta chains originate from one sample sequenced in a study of T cell responses to AZD1222 COVID-19 vaccine. TCRdb keeps only in-frame clones here, not all; method: immunoSEQ multiplex PCR. The sample lists roughly 130,000 clones, 80% to 90% occurring once. Sample: peripheral blood, taken on day 0 of AZD1222 vaccination. These receptors were obtained from an adult in good health.

CDR3 region: CASSLRRGRAAEAEAFF. CDR3 DNA: TGTGCCAGCTCACTTCGGCGGGGGCGGGCCGCGGAAGCTGAAGCTTTCTTT. The chain combines TRBV18 with TRBJ1-1; tentatively, D is TRBD1 (6 bases). The CDR3 length is 17 residues. The germline gives CDR1 KGHSH, CDR2 LQKENI. The V gene lost 4 bases and the J gene lost 6 bases, with 24 bases spanning the gap.

This clone was picked up one time. The chain carries TRBV15 and TRBJ2-3, with D perhaps TRBD1 or TRBD2 (5 bases each). Germline CDR1 reads LNHNV; CDR2 reads YYDKDF (reference sequence). Trimming shortened V by 1 base and J by 5 bases, and 10 bases separated the two germline ends. This CDR3 region has 14 residues. Here the CDR3 DNA reads TGTGCCACCAGCAGAGGAGGGGCGGGAGATACGCAGTATTTT. Translation gives CATSRGGAGDTQYF.

The chain links TRBV18 to TRBJ2-1; 7 bases fit TRBD1. CDR1 and CDR2 from the germline V gene are KGHSH and LQKENI. V shed 3 bases and J 2 bases; nucleotides not matched to a gene: 1. This CDR3 spans 14 amino acids. This CDR3 is CASSPRGTYNEQFF. The DNA for the CDR3 is TGTGCCAGCTCACCCAGGGGGACCTACAATGAGCAGTTCTTC.

Only one count was recorded for this clone. The chain employs TRBV21-1 and TRBJ2-2. TRBV21-1 is deemed a pseudogene. This CDR3 spans 14 amino acids. The CDR3 DNA sequence: TGTGCCAGCAGCAAGGGGTCGAACACCGGGGAGCTGTTTTTT. This sequence encodes CASSKGSNTGELFF.

The J gene is TRBJ2-1, the V gene TRBV3-1 (or the pseudogene TRBV3-2); 9 nucleotides line up with TRBD2. The CDR3 is made up of 15 amino acids. The J segment lost 9 bases and the V segment lost 1 base, leaving 7 bases of the junction unmatched. In germline, CDR1 is LGHDT, CDR2 YNNKEL (reference sequence). The CDR3 DNA is TGTGCCAGCAGCCAAGCCCGCCTAGCGGGGATTGAGCAGTTCTTC. It yields the protein CASSQARLAGIEQFF.

The V and J genes are TRBV15 and TRBJ2-1, with 8 positions matching TRBD2. CDR1 is LNHNV and CDR2 is YYDKDF in the germline V gene (reference sequence). V gave up 0 bases and J gave up 4 bases; unmatched junction bases: 5. This CDR3 comprises 16 residues. The CDR3 here is CATSRDLTSGYNEQFF. As DNA, the CDR3 is TGTGCCACCAGCAGAGATCTAACTAGCGGATACAATGAGCAGTTCTTC.

The chain carries TRBV6-5 and TRBJ1-2; the D gene is possibly TRBD1 (6 bases). CDR3 length: 14 amino acids. Trimming took 9 bases from V and 0 from J, leaving 14 bases between them. Germline loops: CDR1 MNHEY, CDR2 SVGAGI. CDR3 nucleotides: TGTGCCAGTCAAAACAGGGACCCTAACTATGGCTACACCTTC. Translation gives CASQNRDPNYGYTF.

This CDR3 is CATSREGGPYGYTF. In DNA form, the CDR3 reads TGTGCCACCAGCAGAGAAGGGGGACCCTATGGCTACACCTTC. V usage is TRBV15 and J usage is TRBJ1-2, with a weak D call TRBD1 (6 bases). Germline CDR1 reads LNHNV; CDR2 reads YYDKDF (reference sequence). CDR3 length: 14 residues. Trimming cost V 0 bases and J 4 bases, with 9 bases left between them.

The rearrangement links TRBV5-1 to TRBJ2-1, with TRBD2 matching over 7 bases. The germline CDR1 and CDR2 sequences are SGHRS and YFSETQ. Trimming cost V 3 bases and J 0 bases; bases outside gene matches: 9. The CDR3 sequence is 17 residues long. CDR3 loop: CASSWDLADSSYNEQFF. CDR3 DNA: TGCGCCAGCAGCTGGGACCTAGCGGATAGCTCCTACAATGAGCAGTTCTTC.

The genes are TRBV19 and TRBJ2-3; 7 bases match TRBD2. CDR1 is LNHDA, CDR2 SQIVND, per germline (reference sequence). Unmatched junction bases numbered 13, after V lost 3 bases and J lost 10 bases. The CDR3 is 15 amino acids. CDR3 in amino acids: CASSIVGLTSAAQYF. CDR3 coding DNA: TGTGCCAGTAGTATTGTCGGGCTAACTAGCGCGGCGCAGTATTTT.

The V and J genes are TRBV5-5 and TRBJ2-2; 8 positions agree with TRBD1. This CDR3 comprises 16 residues. Trimming took 2 bases from V and 7 from J; bases not matched to a gene: 10. Germline V lookup: CDR1 SGHKS, CDR2 YYEKEE (reference sequence). The CDR3 region has the DNA TGTGCCAGCAGCTTTCTTCAGGGGGCGCCGGTCGGGGAGCTGTTTTTT. Translated, it gives CASSFLQGAPVGELFF. Using reference TRBV5-5 and TRBJ2-2 for the parts outside the CDR3, the full variable domain is DAGVTQSPTHLIKTRGQQVTLRCSPISGHKSVSWYQQVLGQGPQFIFQYYEKEERGRGNFPDRFSARQFPNYSSELNVNALLLGDSALYLCASSFLQGAPVGELFFGEGSRLTVL.

The chain joins TRBV4-2 to TRBJ2-2; 8 bases line up with TRBD2. In germline, CDR1 is LGHNA, CDR2 YNFKEQ. The ends lost 0 bases at V and 3 bases at J; junction bases unmatched: 3. The CDR3 spans 16 residues. This CDR3 is CASSQDHGGDTGELFF. As DNA, the CDR3 is TGTGCCAGCAGCCAAGATCACGGGGGGGACACCGGGGAGCTGTTTTTT.

V is TRBV7-3 and J is TRBJ2-3; D is ambiguous. There are 14 residues in the CDR3. V shed 3 bases and J shed 10 bases, with 17 bases lying between them. From germline, CDR1 is SGHTA and CDR2 FQGTGA. This CDR3 is CASSFHNLTGAQYF. CDR3 nucleotide sequence: TGTGCCAGCAGCTTTCATAACCTCACGGGCGCGCAGTATTTT.

The chain has TRBV7-8 and TRBJ1-1, with unresolved D. Trimming removed 8 bases from V and 4 bases from J, with 14 bases in between. This CDR3 is 13 amino acids long. Germline V gene lookup returns CDR1 SGHVS and CDR2 FQNEAQ. The CDR3 region is CASGRVLSTEAFF. The CDR3 DNA is TGTGCCAGCGGCCGAGTGCTAAGCACTGAAGCTTTCTTT.

The chain recombines TRBV19 with TRBJ2-1; 10 bases align to TRBD2. CDR3 length: 16 amino acids. The germline V gene encodes CDR1 LNHDA and CDR2 SQIVND (reference sequence). Trimming removed 3 bases from V and 6 bases from J; junction bases left unmatched: 8. The CDR3 bases are TGTGCCAGTAGTATGAACAGCGGGAGGGCTCGCAATGAGCAGTTCTTC. Its translation is CASSMNSGRARNEQFF. The complete variable domain, with remaining parts taken from reference TRBV19 and TRBJ2-1, reads DGGITQSPKYLFRKEGQNVTLSCEQNLNHDAMYWYRQDPGQGLRLIYYSQIVNDFQKGDIAEGYSVSREKKESFPLTVTSAQKNPTAFYLCASSMNSGRARNEQFFGPGTRLTVL.

V and J are TRBV19 and TRBJ1-4; no clear D gene. V lost 4 bases to trimming and J lost 3 bases, with 6 bases between them. Looked up from germline, CDR1 is LNHDA and CDR2 is SQIVND (reference sequence). This CDR3 spans 13 amino acids. The CDR3, as DNA: TGTGCCAGTAGTAACGGACCTAATGAAAAACTGTTTTTT. Protein: CASSNGPNEKLFF.

The genes are TRBV18 and TRBJ1-1; D call uncertain. Germline CDR1 KGHSH, CDR2 LQKENI. The CDR3 sequence is 14 residues long. V lost 3 bases and J lost 3, with 11 bases in between. The CDR3 bases are TGTGCCAGCTCACCGATTCAGAGTGACACTGAAGCTTTCTTT. It specifies CASSPIQSDTEAFF.

This chain joins TRBV6-5 and TRBJ1-1; tentatively, D is TRBD1 (6 bases). CDR1 and CDR2 from the germline V gene are MNHEY and SVGAGI. CDR3 length: 15 residues. The ends were cut back, 6 bases at V and 1 base at J, with 15 bases in the middle. CDR3 coding DNA: TGTGCCAGCAGAGCTTGGCCGGGACAGAACACTGAAGCTTTCTTT. It yields the protein CASRAWPGQNTEAFF.

The gene calls are TRBV14 and TRBJ1-2, with 7 nucleotides matching TRBD1. V trimming: 4 bases; J trimming: 4 bases; junction bases outside the gene matches: 3. This CDR3 contains 13 residues. Germline CDR1 reads SGHDN; CDR2 reads FVKESK. The DNA of the CDR3 is TGTGCCAGCAGCCGTGGGACAGTCTATGGCTACACCTTC. Protein sequence: CASSRGTVYGYTF.

The chain joins TRBV11-2 to TRBJ1-6; TRBD1 might be the D (5 bases). V was shortened by 5 bases and J by 10 bases, with 12 bases between the two germline ends. The germline V gene encodes CDR1 SGHAT and CDR2 FQNNGV. The CDR3 sequence is 13 residues long. The CDR3 region is CASSRPGGSPLHF. The CDR3 bases are TGTGCCAGCAGCCGCCCGGGGGGATCACCCCTCCACTTT.

This clone has just one count. The genes are TRBV7-7 and TRBJ1-4; 10 nucleotides match TRBD1. The CDR3 contains 17 residues. The V segment lost 5 bases and the J segment 0 bases; nucleotides outside the gene matches: 6. CDR1 is SSHAT, CDR2 FNYEAQ, per germline (reference sequence). The CDR3 DNA follows: TGTGCCAGCAGCCCGCCGGACAGGGGGTCAACTAATGAAAAACTGTTTTTT. Translated: CASSPPDRGSTNEKLFF.